The T cell receptor (beta chain) under discussion was sequenced for a study of blood T cell repertoires in COVID-19. For the study at large: The United States, Italy and Spain provided the acute and convalescent COVID-19 samples. Nucleic acid was either cDNA or gDNA, and it came from T cells, B-cell-depleted T cells, or PBMCs.

A few counts support this clone. Libraries were prepared by immunoSEQ multiplex PCR; TCRdb keeps only in-frame clonotypes and omits some of them. This table has approximately 41,000 clones, more than 70% appearing once. Trimming cost V 0 bases and J 5 bases, with 10 bases left between them. The CDR3 is 15 amino acids. The V gene's germline CDR1 is LNHNV and CDR2 YYDKDF (reference sequence). This TCR was sampled from a human donor in a cohort sampled during active COVID-19. This chain joins TRBV15 and TRBJ2-2; no reliable D call. The sample comprised peripheral blood. The CDR3 reads CATSREAVVTGELFF. The CDR3 DNA reads as TGTGCCACCAGCAGAGAGGCTGTCGTTACCGGGGAGCTGTTTTTT.